This T cell receptor beta chain was obtained from a study of CD8+ T cells in alopecia areata. Turning to the study itself: Oral tofacitinib, 5 to 10 mg twice daily, was given in an open-label trial. Study-wide points: Tofacitinib significantly reduced both scalp clonality and expanded CD8+ clones among the top 100. Lesional scalp displayed greater clonality than normal scalp, most notably in alopecia totalis/universalis.

As the sequencing template, cDNA was produced by extracting RNA and reverse transcribing it. Here immunoSEQ multiplex PCR was the method, and the copy in TCRdb shows in-frame clones only, minus some. This sample has 95,000 to 100,000 clones, with 61% found just once. About this clone itself: Its antigen is undetermined.

Treatment given: oral pan-JAK inhibitor, 5-10 mg twice daily. CDR1 is SGHDT, CDR2 YYEEEE, per germline. V dropped 4 bases and J dropped 6 bases, with 11 bases sitting between them. This CDR3 has 12 residues. The V call is TRBV5-6, the J call TRBJ2-7, with D uncertain. The starting material was CD8+ T cells sorted from blood, obtained at week 4, from a patient treated with tofacitinib. This clonotype originated in a human donor with alopecia areata. Here the CDR3 reads CASSPHSREQYF. CDR3 nucleotides: TGTGCCAGCAGCCCACATTCTCGCGAGCAGTACTTC.